Each of the 10 T cell receptor beta chains below was sequenced from the same sample in a study of CD8+ T cells in alopecia areata. Reverse transcription of extracted RNA yielded cDNA, which provided the sequencing template. Here immunoSEQ multiplex PCR was the method, and the copy in TCRdb shows in-frame clones only, minus some. The sample lists roughly 170,000 clones; 50% to 75% were seen once. The sequences come from CD4+ T cells sorted from blood, collected at week 0. These receptors all come from a human donor with alopecia areata.

This clone was picked up a small number of times. J is TRBJ2-3 and V is TRBV30, with 7 bases that match TRBD2. Germline lookup yields CDR1 GTSNPN and CDR2 SVGIG (reference sequence). Trimming cost V 3 bases and J 5 bases; bases outside gene matches: 8. The CDR3 loop spans 14 amino acids. The CDR3 bases are TGTGCCTGGAGAGCGGGACTATCGGGAGATACGCAGTATTTT. It yields the protein CAWRAGLSGDTQYF. Complete variable domain (other parts from reference TRBV30 and TRBJ2-3): SQTIHQWPATLVQPVGSPLSLECTVEGTSNPNLYWYRQAAGRGLQLLFYSVGIGQISSEVPQNLSASRPQDRQFILSSKKLLLSDSGFYLCAWRAGLSGDTQYFGPGTRLTVL.

The chain uses TRBV6-6 and TRBJ1-1, with D possibly matching TRBD1 (5 bases). The CDR3 has 11 residues. Between the trimmed V and J ends, which lost 5 bases and 11 bases, there was a span of 12 bases. Germline loops: CDR1 MNHNY, CDR2 SVGAGI (reference sequence). CDR3 protein: CASSMGGGAFF. CDR3 coding DNA: TGTGCCAGCAGTATGGGGGGTGGTGCTTTCTTT.

The V gene is TRBV2, the J gene TRBJ2-4; tentatively, D is TRBD2 (6 bases). The CDR3 is made up of 13 amino acids. Germline CDR1 reads SNHLY; CDR2 reads FYNNEI. V was clipped by 7 bases and J by 8 bases, with 15 bases between them. This CDR3 reads CASNEGWGDIQYF. The CDR3 DNA sequence: TGTGCCAGCAACGAGGGTTGGGGGGACATTCAGTACTTC.

This clone was seen a handful of times. The V gene is TRBV7-2, the J gene TRBJ2-3; 12 bases are shared with TRBD2. The CDR3 loop spans 18 amino acids. Losses at the gene ends were 4 bases for V and 2 bases for J; bases not matched to a gene: 10. From germline, CDR1 is SGHTA and CDR2 FQGNSA. The CDR3 is CASSSNLAGGRYTDTQYF. CDR3 in DNA: TGTGCCAGCAGCTCAAATCTAGCGGGGGGGAGGTACACAGATACGCAGTATTTT.

This clone was counted between two and nine times. The chain joins TRBV7-9 to TRBJ1-5; 7 nucleotides agree with TRBD1. This CDR3 region has 16 residues. Losses at the gene ends were 1 base for V and 2 bases for J; bases not matched to a gene: 5. Germline loops: CDR1 SEHNR, CDR2 FQNEAQ (reference sequence). The CDR3 coding sequence is TGTGCCAGCAGCTTAGAAGCAGGGACAGGCAATCAGCCCCAGCATTTT. This gives the protein CASSLEAGTGNQPQHF.

This clone has a handful of counts. The V call is TRBV30, the J call TRBJ2-1; D unresolved. Germline V gene lookup returns CDR1 GTSNPN and CDR2 SVGIG (reference sequence). The CDR3 spans 13 residues. The CDR3 reads CASSVSRNNEQFF. CDR3 in DNA: TGTGCTTCCTCGGTTAGCCGGAACAATGAGCAGTTCTTC.

About this clone: This CDR3 is also generated by other DNA sequences in the sample. DNA of the CDR3: TGTGCCAGCAGCTTAGACAGAAATCAGCCCCAGCATTTT. Translating gives CASSLDRNQPQHF. V is TRBV7-2 and J is TRBJ1-5; the D is unclear. There are 13 residues in the CDR3. With 1 base removed from V and 4 bases from J, the gap between germline ends came to 5 bases. Per the germline V gene, CDR1 is SGHTA and CDR2 is FQGNSA. The complete variable domain, with remaining parts taken from reference TRBV7-2 and TRBJ1-5, reads GAGVSQSPSNKVTEKGKDVELRCDPISGHTALYWYRQSLGQGLEFLIYFQGNSAPDKSGLPSDRFSAERTGGSVSTLTIQRTQQEDSAVYLCASSLDRNQPQHFGDGTRLSIL.

With respect to this clone: This same CDR3 is encoded by further DNA sequences in the sample. The chain employs TRBV6-5 and TRBJ2-7, with a tentative D call TRBD2 (5 bases). The CDR3 covers 11 residues. Trimming left V 6 bases short and J 4 bases short, with 7 bases between. Germline V lookup: CDR1 MNHEY, CDR2 SVGAGI. The CDR3 nucleotides are TGTGCCAGCAGAACGGGGTACGAGCAGTACTTC. It is translated as CASRTGYEQYF.

The chain joins TRBV6-1 to TRBJ1-5, with a possible D match to TRBD1 (5 bases). Trimming took off 2 bases at V and 9 bases at J, with 11 bases between the two ends. CDR3 length: 13 residues. The germline gives CDR1 MNHNS, CDR2 SASEGT. The DNA of the CDR3 is TGTGCCAGCAGTGAACGACAGCTATCGCCCCAGCATTTT. This sequence encodes CASSERQLSPQHF.

This clone was seen only a few times. The DNA for the CDR3 is TGTGCCAGCTCACCTTACCGGGACTCAAACGAGCAGTACTTC. As protein: CASSPYRDSNEQYF. The chain recombines TRBV18 with TRBJ2-7, with D tentatively TRBD2 (6 bases). This CDR3 region has 14 residues. CDR1 and CDR2 from the germline V gene are KGHSH and LQKENI. Trimming removed 3 bases from V and 5 bases from J, with 14 bases in between. The full variable domain, completed using reference TRBV18 and TRBJ2-7, is NAGVMQNPRHLVRRRGQEARLRCSPMKGHSHVYWYRQLPEEGLKFMVYLQKENIIDESGMPKERFSAEFPKEGPSILRIQQVVRGDSAAYFCASSPYRDSNEQYFGPGTRLTVT.